The entry below gives a single TCR beta chain sequence along with its context. This clonotype was observed many times. Its antigen is not yet known. Per-base quality was not reported, and no clone a single base away is much larger than it. V loses 1 base, J loses 5 bases, and the germline ends lie 11 bases apart. The germline V gene (reference sequence) specifies SEHNR as CDR1 and FQNEAQ as CDR2. From the cysteine through the phenylalanine, the CDR3 covers 14 amino acids. Of all the DNA, just the CDR3 is kept, 42 bases in frame from base 1. This entry belongs to a study of regulatory T cells in long-lasting Graves disease (dated by TCRdb to the early 2020s). In terms of the full investigation: In the newly diagnosed Graves' disease group, patients had been taking antithyroid drugs for less than 3 months. Peripheral blood TCR sequencing and RNA sequencing compared persistent Graves' disease patients with newly diagnosed Graves' disease patients. The study was registered as a clinical trial and conducted in China. A total of approximately 35 samples were covered by TCR sequencing, comprising some 13 persistent and roughly 20 newly diagnosed Graves' disease patients.

Study-wide conclusions, independent of this receptor: As a limitation, the authors acknowledged that the small sample size may reduce accuracy. Persistent Graves' disease patients showed lower TCR Shannon entropy and fewer highly expanded clones than newly diagnosed patients, suggesting clonal expansion. Preferential use of TRBV28, TRBJ1-2 and TRBJ2-5 was observed in persistent disease, whereas TRBV20-1 and TRBJ2-1 were favored in newly diagnosed disease. Because the primary lesion, thyroid tissue, could not be accessed, the study looked at peripheral blood alone. Sequencing and analysis were restricted to the TCR beta chain. More public clonotypes were shared among persistent patients (more than 2,500) than among newly diagnosed patients (just under 1,000).

Receptor amplification or capture employed multiplex PCR. Data came from an Illumina HiSeq 4000. iRepertoire HTBI primers and Arm-PCR amplification of CDR3 regions were used to construct TCR beta libraries. PCR products were gel purified before sequencing. For the original study's pipeline: Gene usage analysis of CDR3 amino acid clonotypes relied on the approximately 60 TRBV and over 13 TRBJ segments identified across samples. COPE and FqMerger were used to merge filtered high-quality paired reads into contigs. BLAST was used to align contigs to IMGT TRBV, TRBD and TRBJ reference genes, with CDR3 defined following IMGT. Highly expanded clones were defined as clonotypes with a frequency above 0.1%. Shannon entropy was used to measure repertoire diversity, and the Gini coefficient was used to measure V-J evenness. A clonotype was considered public if more than one individual shared it. TCRdb trimmed public reads at Q25 via fastp, called clones via MiXCR and kept in-frame beta chains. Each entry is one CDR3 protein sequence, shown with its most common DNA and genes. V and J calls and clone size were set by TCRdb, not the authors. This sample lists under 250,000 distinct CDR3 sequences; around 20% were detected once. The ten largest make up 12% of the sample.

In light of the paper, this sample's time point label describes: newly diagnosed GD, antithyroid drugs for less than 3 months. For both TCR sequencing and RNA sequencing, RNA was extracted from PBMCs using TRIzol. The diagnosis of Graves' disease was made according to American Thyroid Association guidelines. The patients came from an endocrinology department in Xi'an, China. Each patient gave approximately 9 milliliters of peripheral blood, collected in an EDTA anticoagulant tube. PBMCs were isolated by Ficoll Paque Plus density gradient separation without further T cell sorting. An Agilent 2100 Bioanalyzer and agarose gel were used to check RNA quality, while a NanoDrop 2000 measured RNA concentration. The same data also went into a second study, on T cells in Graves' hyperthyroidism and ophthalmopathy. The other study reports the following: A patient counted as having stable Graves' hyperthyroidism if no progression to ophthalmopathy occurred over 18 months of follow-up. Hyperthyroidism patients were newly diagnosed, with disease duration under 2 months, and aged 18 to 65 years. Exclusion was applied to patients with uncontrolled infections, other autoimmune diseases, pregnancy or lactation. Diagnoses were based on clinical symptoms, serum thyroxine and TRAb, thyroid ultrasound and orbital computed tomography. For the first round of RT-PCR on the TCR CDR3, the HTBI primer set was used together with the Qiagen OneStep RT-PCR kit. Most expanded thyroid clonotypes (frequency above 0.001) were also found in blood, which suggests that blood repertoires may mirror thyroid immune responses. A model built on a 13 V-J signature distinguished ophthalmopathy from stable hyperthyroidism, reaching 85% to 90% sensitivity and around 82% specificity in cross-validation and 80%/75% in testing. In validation, progression to ophthalmopathy was predicted by the model with about 70% sensitivity and around 75% specificity, a median of about 6 months before onset. TCR V-J signatures able to tell the groups apart were searched for in a discovery cohort of 100 patients, of whom more than 40 had Graves' ophthalmopathy and roughly 57 had stable Graves' hyperthyroidism. Whether ophthalmopathy could be predicted prospectively was tested in an independent validation cohort made up of roughly 19 hyperthyroidism patients plus 17 patients who later progressed to ophthalmopathy. The 75 to 100 discovery patients were randomly divided into training and test sets at a 7:3 ratio. In several Graves' hyperthyroidism patients, the study also compared T-cell repertoires from thyroid tissue with T-cell repertoires from blood. Once sampling was done, hyperthyroidism patients were given methimazole at a starting dose of 30 mg daily, whereas ophthalmopathy patients were given high-dose intravenous methylprednisolone. The libraries were constructed in a second round of multiplex PCR and then size-selected and purified. Paired-end sequencing of the libraries was performed with 100 bp reads on an Illumina HiSeq2000. Raw data were processed with SOAPnuke, discarding reads with adapters, uncalled bases, mean Phred below 15, or no exact constant-primer or identifier match. High-quality paired reads were merged with COPE v1.2.5, and unique nucleotide sequences were defined as clonotypes. MiTCR v1.1 was used to align the clonotypes against IMGT TRBV, TRBD and TRBJ reference segments. The analysis was restricted to V-J combinations with a frequency above 0.0001, which together covered approximately 99% of the repertoires. A TCS score was defined as the ratio between F50 (clonal expansion) and ExV (chaos), using BLOSUM62-based TCRdist between CDR3 peptides within each V-J. Welch's t-statistics and random forest reduced just over 500 V-J features to some 14, which were used in a naive Bayes classifier (R e1071). No statistical method was used to set the sample size in advance, and investigators knew the group allocation. The paper reports TCR Vbeta CDR3 sequencing of roughly 140 peripheral blood samples: approximately 41 ophthalmopathy, fewer than 80 hyperthyroidism and some 17 progressor patients.

Recombination joined TRBV7-9 with TRBJ1-1; 5 matching bases give a weak D call of TRBD1. The specimen comprised peripheral blood mononuclear cells (PBMCs), sampled at new diagnosis, from a patient treated with antithyroid drugs. This receptor was identified in a woman aged 30 to 39 with Graves disease. Donor details come from another sample of the same person, matched by shared clones. The DNA reads as follows: TGTGCCAGCAGCTTAGTGCAGGGAGGGACTGAAGCTTTCTTT. This sequence encodes CASSLVQGGTEAFF.